These T cell receptor beta chains were read from a single sample in a study of beta chain features in type 1 diabetes. Sequencing used immunoSEQ multiplex PCR; TCRdb keeps in-frame clones, though not all of them. The data show 240,000 or so clones, roughly 20% seen once. Sequences were obtained from naive CD4+ T cells from blood. The receptors were gathered from a middle-aged woman with type 1 diabetes. CDR3s include the opening cysteine and the closing phenylalanine or tryptophan. The order of the fields is clone size, J gene, V gene, D gene, CDR3 protein, CDR3 DNA. A D gene is named only where the DNA matches it firmly. Clone size appears in some rows only: once, few, many, or a class for an expanded clone.

few	TRBJ1-5	TRBV15	NA	CATSRGGLSNQPQHF	TGTGCCACCAGCAGAGGAGGACTGTCCAATCAGCCCCAGCATTTT
NA	TRBJ2-1	TRBV4-3	TRBD2	CASSQDTLAGGFEQFF	TGCGCCAGCAGCCAAGATACGCTAGCGGGAGGGTTTGAGCAGTTCTTC
NA	TRBJ2-1	TRBV6-6	NA	CASSYGGEQFF	TGTGCCAGCAGTTACGGAGGTGAGCAGTTCTTC
NA	TRBJ1-1	TRBV4-3	NA	CASSLQPLSTEAFF	TGCGCCAGCAGCCTCCAACCCCTGAGCACTGAAGCTTTCTTT
NA	TRBJ2-5	TRBV5-1	NA	CASSGGWDEETQYF	TGCGCCAGCAGCGGAGGGTGGGATGAAGAGACCCAGTACTTC
NA	TRBJ2-5	TRBV7-2	NA	CASSPQTRERQETQYF	TGTGCCAGCAGCCCCCAGACGAGGGAGAGGCAAGAGACCCAGTACTTC
NA	TRBJ2-1	TRBV12-5	TRBD2	CASGSGLAGLHEQFF	TGTGCTAGTGGTTCAGGACTAGCGGGGCTGCATGAGCAGTTCTTC
NA	TRBJ2-2	TRBV19	TRBD2	CASSILAGAQGELFF	TGTGCCAGTAGTATCCTAGCGGGAGCACAAGGGGAGCTGTTTTTT
few	TRBJ1-2	TRBV30	TRBD1	CAWSLGTGFFTDTF	TGTGCCTGGAGTCTTGGGACAGGCTTTTTCACTGACACCTTC
once	TRBJ1-5	TRBV29-1	NA	CSVGSGNQPQHF	TGCAGCGTTGGATCGGGGAATCAGCCCCAGCATTTT
once	TRBJ1-1	TRBV4-1	TRBD1	CASSRRDRDVRNTEAFF	TGCGCCAGCAGCCGCCGGGACAGGGACGTTCGGAACACTGAAGCTTTCTTT
few	TRBJ1-6	TRBV14	NA	CASSTEARSPLHF	TGTGCCAGCAGCACTGAGGCCCGTTCACCCCTCCACTTT
NA	TRBJ2-1	TRBV21-1	NA	CASSKVGSSYNEQFF	TGTGCCAGCAGCAAAGTTGGGAGCTCCTACAATGAGCAGTTCTTC
few	TRBJ1-2	TRBV25-1	NA	CASSEPQLNYGYTF	TGTGCCAGCAGTGAACCACAGCTTAACTATGGCTACACCTTC
few	TRBJ2-1	TRBV15	TRBD1	CATSSGNRGVDNEQFF	TGTGCCACCAGCAGCGGAAACAGGGGAGTTGACAATGAGCAGTTCTTC
NA	TRBJ1-2	TRBV9	NA	CASSVEPREGYTF	TGTGCCAGCAGCGTAGAGCCCCGGGAAGGCTACACCTTC
NA	TRBJ1-5	TRBV2	NA	CASGGMGLGNQPQHF	TGTGCCAGCGGGGGGATGGGGCTAGGCAATCAGCCCCAGCATTTT
NA	TRBJ2-5	TRBV11-2	NA	CASSALGIETQYF	TGTGCCAGCAGCGCACTAGGAATAGAGACCCAGTACTTC
NA	TRBJ1-5	TRBV6-5	NA	CASRAVRQPQHF	TGTGCCAGCAGGGCTGTTCGACAGCCCCAGCATTTT
once	TRBJ2-1	TRBV28	TRBD2	CASSFLGTSGWSYNEQFF	TGTGCCAGCAGTTTCCTCGGGACTAGCGGGTGGAGCTACAATGAGCAGTTCTTC
NA	TRBJ2-5	TRBV19	NA	CASSAGQLQETQYF	TGTGCCAGTAGTGCGGGACAGCTACAAGAGACCCAGTACTTC
few	TRBJ2-7	TRBV4-1	NA	CASSQDNYEQYF	TGCGCCAGCAGCCAGGACAACTACGAGCAGTACTTC
NA	TRBJ2-5	TRBV29-1	NA	CSAAIERRETQYF	TGCAGCGCCGCCATTGAGCGGCGAGAGACCCAGTACTTC
few	TRBJ1-5	TRBV19	NA	CASRTAGFEQPQHF	TGTGCCAGTCGGACAGCGGGGTTCGAACAGCCCCAGCATTTT
few	TRBJ1-5	TRBV9	NA	CASSVDLGPGPQHF	TGTGCCAGCAGCGTAGATCTGGGGCCCGGGCCCCAGCATTTT
NA	TRBJ2-7	TRBV7-9	NA	CASSLAQGYEQYF	TGTGCCAGCAGCTTAGCTCAGGGGTACGAGCAGTACTTC
few	TRBJ1-4	TRBV29-1	TRBD1	CSVGGTGLDEKLFF	TGCAGCGTTGGGGGGACAGGGTTGGATGAAAAACTGTTTTTT
NA	TRBJ1-1	TRBV30	NA	CAWTFNTEAFF	TGTGCCTGGACGTTTAACACTGAAGCTTTCTTT
few	TRBJ1-1	TRBV7-9	NA	CASSLEYSVTEAFF	TGTGCCAGCAGCTTAGAGTATAGCGTGACTGAAGCTTTCTTT
few	TRBJ2-6	TRBV25-1	NA	CASSPRGGALSGANVLTF	TGTGCCAGCAGTCCCCGTGGAGGGGCCCTCTCTGGGGCCAACGTCCTGACTTTC
NA	TRBJ2-7	TRBV10-3	TRBD2	CAIKPQRGPLDEQYF	TGTGCCATCAAACCGCAGCGGGGCCCTCTCGACGAGCAGTACTTC
NA	TRBJ2-3	TRBV4-2	NA	CASSQDFRGRTPTQYF	TGTGCCAGCAGCCAAGACTTTCGCGGGCGGACCCCTACGCAGTATTTT
NA	TRBJ2-2	TRBV9	NA	CASSVDGGAVAGELFF	TGTGCCAGCAGCGTAGACGGGGGAGCCGTCGCCGGGGAGCTGTTTTTT
NA	TRBJ2-1	TRBV18	NA	CASSPPGALSYNEQFF	TGTGCCAGCTCACCACCTGGGGCACTCTCCTACAATGAGCAGTTCTTC
NA	TRBJ2-6	TRBV30	TRBD2	CAWRDGLAGTHTGANVLTF	TGTGCCTGGAGGGATGGACTAGCGGGAACGCATACTGGGGCCAACGTCCTGACTTTC
few	TRBJ1-5	TRBV29-1	TRBD1	CSAGGEDQPQHF	TGCAGCGCAGGGGGCGAGGATCAGCCCCAGCATTTT
few	TRBJ1-1	TRBV29-1	TRBD1	CSGVDRVGAEAFF	TGCAGCGGGGTCGACAGGGTGGGCGCTGAAGCTTTCTTT
NA	TRBJ2-1	TRBV7-3	TRBD2	CASSFSGGPWDEQFF	TGTGCCAGCAGCTTTAGCGGGGGGCCTTGGGATGAGCAGTTCTTC
few	TRBJ2-7	TRBV28	TRBD2	CASGASGSSSDEQYF	TGTGCCAGCGGGGCTAGCGGGAGTTCGTCGGACGAGCAGTACTTC
NA	TRBJ1-2	TRBV19	TRBD1	CASSVTGGLSYGYTF	TGTGCCAGTAGTGTGACAGGGGGCCTCTCCTATGGCTACACCTTC
NA	TRBJ2-1	TRBV7-3	NA	CASSPEIYNEQFF	TGTGCCAGCAGCCCCGAGATCTACAATGAGCAGTTCTTC
NA	TRBJ2-5	TRBV9	NA	CASSARTGQETQYF	TGTGCCAGCAGCGCCCGGACTGGACAAGAGACCCAGTACTTC
NA	TRBJ2-1	TRBV30	NA	CAWTRDIDYNEQFF	TGTGCCTGGACAAGAGACATAGACTACAATGAGCAGTTCTTC
NA	TRBJ1-2	TRBV6-5	NA	CASSYSPGNYGYTF	TGTGCCAGCAGTTACTCTCCGGGGAACTATGGCTACACCTTC
few	TRBJ2-3	TRBV29-1	NA	CSVLADLTDTQYF	TGCAGCGTGTTAGCGGACCTCACAGATACGCAGTATTTT
few	TRBJ2-7	TRBV7-3	NA	CASSLSGIGDEQYF	TGTGCCAGCAGCTTATCGGGGATCGGGGACGAGCAGTACTTC
NA	TRBJ1-1	TRBV23-1	NA	CASSLPGVNTEAFF	TGCGCCAGCAGTCTACCTGGAGTGAACACTGAAGCTTTCTTT
few	TRBJ1-2	TRBV28	TRBD1	CASSSPGQGESDYGYTF	TGTGCCAGCAGTTCGCCAGGACAGGGTGAGAGCGACTATGGCTACACCTTC
NA	TRBJ2-1	TRBV19	NA	CASSFGGANEQFF	TGTGCCAGTAGTTTTGGCGGGGCGAATGAGCAGTTCTTC
NA	TRBJ1-5	TRBV18	NA	CASSLSIGGPNQPQHF	TGTGCCAGCTCCCTCTCGATCGGCGGCCCCAATCAGCCCCAGCATTTT
few	TRBJ2-5	TRBV10-3	TRBD1	CATTRDRQETQYF	TGTGCCACAACCCGGGACAGACAAGAGACCCAGTACTTC
NA	TRBJ2-1	TRBV5-4	TRBD2	CASSLAVAGGYNEQFF	TGTGCCAGCAGCTTGGCTGTAGCGGGAGGGTACAATGAGCAGTTCTTC
NA	TRBJ2-5	TRBV30	TRBD1	CAWTYRGLETQYF	TGTGCCTGGACTTACAGGGGGCTGGAGACCCAGTACTTC
NA	TRBJ2-7	TRBV7-2	NA	CASSAGTLFYEQYF	TGTGCCAGCAGCGCCGGGACTCTCTTCTACGAGCAGTACTTC
NA	TRBJ2-3	TRBV29-1	NA	CSVAGPSSTDTQYF	TGCAGCGTTGCTGGGCCCTCGAGTACAGATACGCAGTATTTT